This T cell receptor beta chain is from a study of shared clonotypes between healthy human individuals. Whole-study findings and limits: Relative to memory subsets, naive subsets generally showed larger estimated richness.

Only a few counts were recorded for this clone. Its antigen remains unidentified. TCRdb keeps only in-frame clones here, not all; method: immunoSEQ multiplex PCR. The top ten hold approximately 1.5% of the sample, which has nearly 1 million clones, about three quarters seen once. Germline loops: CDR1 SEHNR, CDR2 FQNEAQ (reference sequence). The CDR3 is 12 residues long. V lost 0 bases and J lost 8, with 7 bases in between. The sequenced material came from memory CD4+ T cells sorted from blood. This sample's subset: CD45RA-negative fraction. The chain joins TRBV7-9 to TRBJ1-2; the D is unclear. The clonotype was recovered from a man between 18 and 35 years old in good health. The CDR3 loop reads CASSLALEGYTF. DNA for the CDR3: TGTGCCAGCAGCTTAGCGCTCGAGGGCTACACCTTC.